This T cell receptor beta chain was obtained from a study of tumor-infiltrating lymphocytes in primary liver carcinoma. Whole-study findings and limits: Tumors and blood were compared for top-250-clone fraction, and tumors had the significantly higher value (p = 0.039).

Between 20 and 30 mg of unsorted bulk tissue served as the source from which RNA and DNA were co-extracted. cDNA specific to TCR beta was made from 500 ng of total RNA, with a constant-region primer employed for priming. TCR beta libraries came from three nested multiplex PCR rounds using slightly modified ARM-PCR. Running approximately 10 cycles apiece, the first two PCR rounds relied on TRBV1-TRBV30 forward primers together with a C-beta reverse primer. TCRdb itself ran the multiplex PCR reads through MiXCR, one entry per CDR3 protein. The data show about 100,000 distinct CDR3 sequences, around two thirds seen once. Remarks on this clonotype: Its target is unknown.

The V segment lost 5 bases and the J segment 19 bases; nucleotides outside the gene matches: 26. This CDR3 is 17 amino acids long. CDR1 is SGHAT and CDR2 is FQDESV in the germline V gene (reference sequence). The receptor was isolated from a woman aged 60-75 years with primary liver carcinoma and hepatitis B virus infection. The gene calls are TRBV11-1 and TRBJ2-6, with 7 bases aligning to TRBD1. Sequenced input: liver tumor tissue from sampling region 2. Subset indicated: tumor region T2, inferior pole. CDR3 loop: CASSPPTGSSGANALTF. The CDR3 DNA is TGTGCCAGCAGCCCCCCGACAGGGAGCTCTGGGGCTAACGCCCTCACTTTC.